One and the same sample provided the 19 T cell receptor beta chains below, sequenced in a study of breast tumors, draining lymph nodes, adjacent tissues. The lymph nodes were axillary draining lymph nodes from breast cancer patients. TCRdb processed the multiplex PCR reads anew with MiXCR; each CDR3 protein has one entry. Of around 130,000 distinct CDR3 sequences listed, about 20% were seen once; the top ten hold 2% to 2.5%. Sample: axillary lymph node tissue. The receptors derive from a female donor with breast cancer. Some clones in this sample may be carry-over from other donors' samples.

This clonotype was recorded many times. The rearrangement joins TRBV11-1 to TRBJ2-1; a possible D gene is TRBD2 (5 bases). Trimming took off 2 bases at V and 4 bases at J, with 18 bases between the two ends. CDR1 is SGHAT, CDR2 FQDESV, per germline (reference sequence). The CDR3 loop spans 17 amino acids. CDR3 nucleotides: TGTGCCAGCAGCTTAATCCCACCAGGACTCGGTTACAATGAGCAGTTCTTC. This translates into CASSLIPPGLGYNEQFF.

The chain employs TRBV2 and TRBJ1-1; no definite D call. V was clipped by 6 bases and J by 0 bases, with 8 bases between them. The CDR3 totals 13 residues. CDR1 SNHLY and CDR2 FYNNEI come from the germline V gene. CDR3 sequence (DNA): TGTGCCAGCAGCCAAGACATGAACACTGAAGCTTTCTTT. Translation gives CASSQDMNTEAFF.

This clonotype was seen repeatedly, ten times or more. Here the CDR3 reads CSADDEGALNQPQHF. The CDR3 coding sequence is TGCAGTGCTGACGACGAGGGGGCCCTCAATCAGCCCCAGCATTTT. V gene TRBV20-1 combines with J gene TRBJ1-5; 7 bases align to TRBD1. The CDR3 has 15 amino acids. Germline assignment: CDR1 DFQATT and CDR2 SNEGSKA (reference sequence). The junction had 10 bases not matched to a gene; V was cut back by 5 bases and J by 3 bases.

This clonotype came up many times. The V call is TRBV3-1, the J call TRBJ2-3, with D maybe TRBD2 (5 bases). Trimming cost V 0 bases and J 6 bases, with 16 bases left between them. In germline, CDR1 is LGHDT, CDR2 YNNKEL (reference sequence). There are 16 residues in the CDR3. CDR3 region: CASSQDLGSAGDTQYF. In nucleotides, the CDR3 is TGTGCCAGCAGCCAAGATTTAGGTAGCGCCGGGGATACGCAGTATTTT.

This clonotype has more than one count but fewer than ten. J is TRBJ2-5 and V is TRBV5-4; no reliable D call. Trimming left V 1 base short and J 8 bases short, with 15 bases between. CDR1 SGHNT and CDR2 YYREEE come from the germline V gene (reference sequence). The length of the CDR3 is 14 residues. The CDR3 DNA sequence: TGTGCCAGCAGCTTGCGTGGTGGAGATGAAACCCAGTACTTC. This sequence encodes CASSLRGGDETQYF. The full variable domain, in which reference TRBV5-4 and TRBJ2-5 provide the parts outside the CDR3, is ETGVTQSPTHLIKTRGQQVTLRCSSQSGHNTVSWYQQALGQGPQFIFQYYREEENGRGNFPPRFSGLQFPNYSSELNVNALELDDSALYLCASSLRGGDETQYFGPGTRLLVL.

V and J are TRBV5-5 and TRBJ1-1; D gene ambiguous. The germline V and J ends were trimmed by 1 base and 7 bases, with 11 bases remaining between them. Germline-derived CDR1 and CDR2 are SGHKS and YYEKEE (reference sequence). The CDR3 has 13 amino acids. The CDR3 coding sequence is TGTGCCAGCAGCTTGTCAGAGTTCCTTGAAGCTTTCTTT. Protein product: CASSLSEFLEAFF.

V gene TRBV29-1 combines with J gene TRBJ1-1, with D uncertain. Germline CDR1 is SQVTM and CDR2 is ANQGSEA. V was shortened by 7 bases and J by 1 base, with 10 bases between the two germline ends. This CDR3 contains 12 residues. The CDR3: CSAGSGNTEAFF. The CDR3, as DNA: TGCAGCGCCGGGTCTGGGAACACTGAAGCTTTCTTT.

This clonotype was seen at least ten times. V usage is TRBV20-1 and J usage is TRBJ2-7, with 10 bases fitting TRBD2. The CDR3 loop spans 15 amino acids. CDR1 is DFQATT and CDR2 is SNEGSKA in the germline V gene (reference sequence). V trimming: 0 bases; J trimming: 7 bases; junction bases outside the gene matches: 9. CDR3 nucleotide sequence: TGCAGTGCTAGAGACATAGCGGGAGGAGGTCAAGAGCAGTACTTC. This codes for CSARDIAGGGQEQYF.

About this clonotype itself: A junction end diverges from the germline sequence, so it may reflect a read error. V gene TRBV28 combines with J gene TRBJ2-3; the match to TRBD2 covers 9 bases. CDR3 length equals 14 residues. CDR1 is MDHEN, CDR2 SYDVKM, per germline. The CDR3 bases are TGTGCCAGCAGGGCTAGCGGGGCCACATATACGCAGTATTTT. Translation gives CASRASGATYTQYF.

This clonotype was counted many times. The V gene is TRBV2, the J gene TRBJ2-2; perhaps TRBD1 as D (5 bases). Germline CDR1 and CDR2: SNHLY and FYNNEI. Trimming left V 5 bases short and J 2 bases short, with 12 bases between. This CDR3 region has 15 residues. The CDR3 protein is CASSRAGPNTGELFF. CDR3 bases: TGTGCCAGCAGTCGGGCAGGGCCAAACACCGGGGAGCTGTTTTTT. The full variable domain, with the rest looked up from reference TRBV2 and TRBJ2-2, is EPEVTQTPSHQVTQMGQEVILRCVPISNHLYFYWYRQILGQKVEFLVSFYNNEISEKSEIFDDQFSVERPDGSNFTLKIRSTKLEDSAMYFCASSRAGPNTGELFFGEGSRLTVL.

This clonotype was found a few times. For the CDR3, the DNA is TGTGCCAGCAGTGGATCGAGCGGGACACCTGGCAATCAGCCCCAGCATTTT. It codes for CASSGSSGTPGNQPQHF. The rearrangement uses TRBV6-1 and TRBJ1-5; a weak D match, TRBD1 (6 bases). The CDR3 runs to 17 residues. The V gene lost 4 bases and the J gene lost 2 bases, with 18 bases spanning the gap. The germline gives CDR1 MNHNS, CDR2 SASEGT.

There are many counts of this clonotype. The rearrangement links TRBV10-1 to TRBJ2-5; D unresolved. Trimming left V 0 bases short and J 5 bases short, with 10 bases between. This CDR3 spans 14 amino acids. The germline V gene encodes CDR1 WNHNN and CDR2 SYGVQD (reference sequence). The CDR3: CASSESGVGETQYF. CDR3 bases: TGCGCCAGCAGTGAGTCTGGGGTCGGGGAGACCCAGTACTTC.

This clonotype occurred many times. The rearrangement links TRBV6-1 to TRBJ2-6; D remains ambiguous. CDR3 length: 15 amino acids. V lost 8 bases and J lost 0, with 11 bases in between. Germline V CDR1 and CDR2: MNHNS, SASEGT. The CDR3 is CASSPGSSGANVLTF. The CDR3 coding sequence is TGTGCCAGCTCCCCCGGCTCCTCTGGGGCCAACGTCCTGACTTTC.

This clonotype was observed at least ten times. The rearrangement joins TRBV18 to TRBJ1-2; 7 bases agree with TRBD1. The CDR3 consists of 15 residues. V trimming: 8 bases; J trimming: 2 bases; junction bases outside the gene matches: 11. Per germline, CDR1 KGHSH and CDR2 LQKENI. The CDR3 DNA reads TGTGCCAGCACGCAGCGGGAGGGGGCGAACTATGGCTACACCTTC. Protein product: CASTQREGANYGYTF.

There are many counts of this clonotype. This chain uses TRBV6-1 with TRBJ2-1; 11 nucleotides match TRBD2. The CDR3 is 14 amino acids. Losses at the gene ends were 6 bases for V and 7 bases for J; bases not matched to a gene: 5. CDR1 MNHNS and CDR2 SASEGT come from the germline V gene. The CDR3 region is CASRLAGVGNEQFF. The CDR3 region has the DNA TGTGCCAGCAGACTAGCGGGAGTGGGGAATGAGCAGTTCTTC.

This clonotype was seen many times. V is TRBV2 and J is TRBJ2-3; 10 bases are shared with TRBD1. This CDR3 region has 14 residues. CDR1 SNHLY and CDR2 FYNNEI come from the germline V gene. Trimming at V came to 10 bases and at J to 6 bases, leaving 10 bases not matched to a gene. The CDR3 DNA sequence: TGTGCCACCTCCGGGACAGGGGCCACGGATACGCAGTATTTT. Amino acids: CATSGTGATDTQYF. Full variable domain (outside the CDR3, taken from reference TRBV2 and TRBJ2-3): EPEVTQTPSHQVTQMGQEVILRCVPISNHLYFYWYRQILGQKVEFLVSFYNNEISEKSEIFDDQFSVERPDGSNFTLKIRSTKLEDSAMYFCATSGTGATDTQYFGPGTRLTVL.

In its sample, this clonotype was seen many times. The rearrangement uses TRBV5-6 and TRBJ1-2; TRBD1 matches at 7 bases. This CDR3 region has 13 residues. V lost 7 bases, J lost 3 bases, and 6 bases stayed unmatched. Germline-derived CDR1 and CDR2 are SGHDT and YYEEEE. The CDR3 coding sequence is TGTGCCAGCGGGGGCAGGGGGGACTATGGCTACACCTTC. It encodes CASGGRGDYGYTF.

The chain uses TRBV30 and TRBJ1-1; the D gene is possibly TRBD1 (6 bases). The V end was cut by 2 bases, the J end by 3 bases, with 10 bases between. The CDR3 spans 13 residues. The germline V gene encodes CDR1 GTSNPN and CDR2 SVGIG (reference sequence). DNA of the CDR3: TGTGCCTGGAGTATCGGGGGGCACACTGAAGCTTTCTTT. It encodes CAWSIGGHTEAFF.

This clonotype has ten or more counts. The chain is built from TRBV5-4 and TRBJ1-4; no definite D call. The V end lost 1 base, the J end lost 1 base, and 5 bases lay between the germline ends. The length of the CDR3 is 14 residues. Per germline, CDR1 SGHNT and CDR2 YYREEE (reference sequence). The CDR3 DNA sequence: TGTGCCAGCAGCTTGCGGGGAACTAATGAAAAACTGTTTTTT. It encodes CASSLRGTNEKLFF.